This TCR beta chain was found in a study of blood T cell repertoires in COVID-19. Study-wide background: Acute and convalescent COVID-19 samples came from the United States, Italy and Spain. T cells, B-cell-depleted T cells, or PBMCs provided the cDNA or gDNA that served as material.

How the authors handled the data: Estimation of nucleated cell counts relied on the amplification of reference gene primers. Sequencing was performed with immunoSEQ multiplex PCR; in TCRdb, only in-frame clones are kept and a portion is missing. The V and J calls and the clone size are those of that table, but D and trimming were determined from the DNA. The sample contains 70,000 to 100,000 clones, approximately 91% of which appear only once. CDR3 length: 17 amino acids. Germline V gives CDR1 MNHEY, CDR2 SMNVEV (reference sequence). V trimming: 2 bases; J trimming: 2 bases; junction bases outside the gene matches: 6.

Sequenced sample: peripheral blood. The rearrangement joins TRBV27 to TRBJ2-3, with 11 bases aligning to TRBD1. The clonotype was recovered from a man aged 60 to 75 with acute or convalescent COVID-19. CDR3 bases: TGTGCCAGCAGTTTAGCAGGACAGGGGGCGGACACAGATACGCAGTATTTT. Its translation is CASSLAGQGADTDTQYF.